The following is a T cell receptor (beta chain) sequence with its context. The antigen it recognizes is unknown. Nothing much larger sits one base from this clone, and base qualities are not available. The reads were generated on an Illumina NovaSeq 6000. Synthesis of TCR cDNA relied on 5'RACE template switching, a step that introduced a universal primer site along with unique molecular identifiers. Priming for cDNA synthesis came from both the TCR alpha and TCR beta constant segments. Library amplification involved two PCR steps, and the second step added sample barcodes and sequencing adapters. Sequencing of libraries was performed on Illumina HiSeq 2500 (2x100 bp) or NovaSeq (2x150 bp). Under the source paper's analysis protocol: Demultiplexing of reads and collapsing into UMI consensus sequences were performed with MIGEC, and V(D)J alignment was carried out with MiXCR. Using edgeR on replicate PBMC samples, clonotypes were called vaccine-responding if FDR was below 0.01 and the log2 fold change was above 5 up to day 15. Bulk clonotypes were assigned CD4 or CD8 identity according to which sequenced CD4 or CD8 repertoire held them at higher abundance. TCRdb ran its own pipeline on the public reads, namely fastp trimming at Q25 and MiXCR clone calling, and kept in-frame beta chains. Merged by CDR3 protein, the rows form single entries marked with the most common genes and DNA. TCRdb assigned the V and J calls; the authors' analysis was not used. This sample lists some 260,000 distinct CDR3 sequences; roughly 5% were detected once. In total, the top ten clones hold approximately 3.5% of the sample.

This record belongs to a study of T cells after yellow fever vaccination (dated by TCRdb to between 2017 and 2020). With respect to the entire study: Libraries from fractions with low cell numbers were prepared with the SMART-Seq v4 Ultra Low Input RNA kit. To follow T-cell clones before and after primary and booster YFV17D yellow fever vaccination, bulk TCR alpha and beta repertoires were sequenced over time. Two healthy male donors made up the cohort, one aged 18 to 29 years and the other aged 30 to 39 years. Blood samples were taken at several timepoints before and after primary and secondary immunization, and bulk PBMC replicates and cell subsets were isolated. Study-wide conclusions, independent of this receptor: A small fraction of clonotypes showed up in both the CD4 and CD8 compartments, probably as a result of convergent recombination. The secondary T-cell response was weaker than the primary response but faster, peaking on day 5 instead of day 15. The study included only a couple of donors, which limits how far the findings can be generalized. After the booster, most clones that had expanded after primary vaccination were detected again (around 97% of CD4 and more than 85% of CD8), suggesting broad maintenance of memory. Because abundant contaminating clonotypes from the bulk population could be contained in FACS-sorted repertoires, computational filtering was required.

Per the publication, the treatment or condition label means: live attenuated yellow fever vaccine strain. PBMCs were isolated from peripheral blood using a standard Ficoll-Paque protocol. Dynabeads CD4 and CD8 positive selection kits were used to isolate CD4 and CD8 T-cell fractions. TriZol was used to extract RNA from bulk PBMCs, from CD4 and CD8 fractions, and from dextramer-positive and dextramer-negative fractions. As encoded in the germline V gene, CDR1 is SGHRS while CDR2 is YFSETQ. Trimming leaves V shorter by 6 bases and J shorter by 5 bases, with the junction holding 5 bases beyond the gene matches. The CDR3 numbers 13 residues from cysteine through phenylalanine. Of all the DNA, just the CDR3 is kept, 39 bases in frame from base 1.

The chain is encoded by TRBV5-1 joined to TRBJ2-1; TRBD1 aligns with 7 central bases. This sequence was found in a young man who received the YFV17D yellow fever vaccine. The source material was CD4+ T cells sorted from PBMCs, sampled on the day of the yellow fever booster vaccination. The encoded CDR3 is CASTRDSNNEQFF. The DNA sequence is TGCGCCAGCACCAGGGACAGTAACAATGAGCAGTTCTTC.